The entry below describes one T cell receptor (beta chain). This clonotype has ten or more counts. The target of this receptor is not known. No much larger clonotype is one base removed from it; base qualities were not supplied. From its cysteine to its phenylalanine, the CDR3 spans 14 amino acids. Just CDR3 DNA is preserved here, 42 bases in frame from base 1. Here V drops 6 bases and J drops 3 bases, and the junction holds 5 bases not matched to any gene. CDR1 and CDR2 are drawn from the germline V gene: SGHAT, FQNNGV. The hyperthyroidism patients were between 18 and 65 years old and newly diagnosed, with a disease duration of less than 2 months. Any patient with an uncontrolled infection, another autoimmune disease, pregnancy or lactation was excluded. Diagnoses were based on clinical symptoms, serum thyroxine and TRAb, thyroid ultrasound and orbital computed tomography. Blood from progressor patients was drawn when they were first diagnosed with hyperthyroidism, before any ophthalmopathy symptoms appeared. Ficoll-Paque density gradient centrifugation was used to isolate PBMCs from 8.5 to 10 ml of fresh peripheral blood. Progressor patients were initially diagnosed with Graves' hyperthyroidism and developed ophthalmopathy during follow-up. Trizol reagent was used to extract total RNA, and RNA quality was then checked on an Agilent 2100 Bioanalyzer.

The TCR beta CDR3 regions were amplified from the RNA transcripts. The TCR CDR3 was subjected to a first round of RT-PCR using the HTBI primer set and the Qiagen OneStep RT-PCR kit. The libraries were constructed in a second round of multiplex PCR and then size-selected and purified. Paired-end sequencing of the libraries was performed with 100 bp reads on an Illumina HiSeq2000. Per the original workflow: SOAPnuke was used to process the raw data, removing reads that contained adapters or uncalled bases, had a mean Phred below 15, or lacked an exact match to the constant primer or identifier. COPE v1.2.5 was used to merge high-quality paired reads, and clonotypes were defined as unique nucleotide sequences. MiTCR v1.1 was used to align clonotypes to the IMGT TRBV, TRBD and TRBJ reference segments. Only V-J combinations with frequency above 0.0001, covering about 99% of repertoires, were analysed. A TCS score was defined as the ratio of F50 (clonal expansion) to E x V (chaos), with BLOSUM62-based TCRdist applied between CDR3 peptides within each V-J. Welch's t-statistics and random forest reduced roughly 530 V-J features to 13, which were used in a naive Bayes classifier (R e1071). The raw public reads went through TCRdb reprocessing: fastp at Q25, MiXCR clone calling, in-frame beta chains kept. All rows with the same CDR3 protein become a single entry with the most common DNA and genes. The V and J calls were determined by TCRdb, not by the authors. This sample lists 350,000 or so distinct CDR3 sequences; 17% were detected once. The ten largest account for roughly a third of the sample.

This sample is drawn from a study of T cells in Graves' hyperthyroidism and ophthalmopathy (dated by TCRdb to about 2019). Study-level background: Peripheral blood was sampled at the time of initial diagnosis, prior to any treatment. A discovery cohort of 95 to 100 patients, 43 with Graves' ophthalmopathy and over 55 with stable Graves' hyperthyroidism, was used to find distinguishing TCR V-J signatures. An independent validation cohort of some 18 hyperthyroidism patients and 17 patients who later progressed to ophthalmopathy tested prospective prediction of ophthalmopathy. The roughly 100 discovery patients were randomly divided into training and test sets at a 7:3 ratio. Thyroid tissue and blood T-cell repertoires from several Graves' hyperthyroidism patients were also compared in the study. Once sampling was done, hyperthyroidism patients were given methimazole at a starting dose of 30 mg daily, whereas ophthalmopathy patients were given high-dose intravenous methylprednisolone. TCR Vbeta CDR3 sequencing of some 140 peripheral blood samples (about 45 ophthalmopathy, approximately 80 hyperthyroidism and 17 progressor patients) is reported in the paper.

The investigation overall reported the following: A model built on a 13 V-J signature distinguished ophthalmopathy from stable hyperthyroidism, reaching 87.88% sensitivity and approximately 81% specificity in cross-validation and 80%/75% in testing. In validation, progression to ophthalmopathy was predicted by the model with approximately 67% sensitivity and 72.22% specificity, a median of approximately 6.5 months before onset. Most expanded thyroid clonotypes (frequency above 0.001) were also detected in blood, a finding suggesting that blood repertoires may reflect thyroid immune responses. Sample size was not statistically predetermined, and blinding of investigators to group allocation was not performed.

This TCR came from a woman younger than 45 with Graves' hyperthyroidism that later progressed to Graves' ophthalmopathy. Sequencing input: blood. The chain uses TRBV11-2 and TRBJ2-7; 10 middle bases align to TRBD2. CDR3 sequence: CASSPSGGHYEQYF. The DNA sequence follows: TGTGCCAGCAGTCCTAGCGGGGGACACTACGAGCAGTACTTC.